Sequencing of this T cell receptor beta chain was carried out in a study of vaccination effects on CD4 cells after COVID-19. Expansion of antigen-specific CD4+ T cells with viral peptide pools was carried out by the ViraFEST assay before sequencing. An approximately ten-day culture period preceded the isolation of CD4+ T cells. In the vaccine recipients, nucleocapsid antibodies were negative and there was no prior SARS-CoV-2 infection. Half-medium replacement with IL-2 medium occurred on days 3 and 7. To note about this clone: As yet, its antigen is unknown.

Repertoires were generated with immunoSEQ multiplex PCR, while TCRdb's copy carries only in-frame clones and drops some. The sample lists 20,000 to 30,000 clones, roughly three quarters occurring once. Trimming cost V 3 bases and J 11 bases; bases outside gene matches: 4. The CDR3 contains 14 residues. Germline lookup yields CDR1 LNHDA and CDR2 SQIVND (reference sequence). The TCR was taken from a human donor who received a COVID-19 vaccine. This sequence joins TRBV19 and TRBJ1-6; 10 bases are a match to TRBD1. The sample here was CD4+ T cells from PBMCs cultured with HCoV-NL63 spike peptides, taken before COVID-19 vaccination. The CDR3 reads CASSMGTGVAPLHF. The CDR3 nucleotides are TGTGCCAGTAGTATGGGGACAGGGGTCGCACCCCTCCACTTT.